Here is one TCR beta chain with its context. Profiled with immunoSEQ multiplex PCR; TCRdb holds only in-frame clones, not every one. The sample lists 200,000 to 250,000 clones, 84% occurring once. This specimen belongs to a study of blood T cell repertoires in COVID-19. Study in general: T cells, B-cell-depleted T cells, or PBMCs supplied cDNA or gDNA.

Allocation to cohorts depended on clinical history reported by the participants. The CDR3 runs to 15 residues. The J segment lost 5 bases and the V segment lost 1 base, leaving 7 bases of the junction unmatched. Germline assignment: CDR1 SNHLY and CDR2 FYNNEI. The sequenced sample consisted of PBMCs or T cells enriched from blood (not recorded which). This receptor was taken from a woman aged 40 to 49 who had recovered from COVID-19. The chain recombines TRBV2 with TRBJ2-5, with 7 bases fitting TRBD2. CDR3 loop: CASSEGGEGFETQYF. CDR3 DNA sequence: TGTGCCAGCAGTGAAGGAGGGGAGGGATTTGAGACCCAGTACTTC. The whole variable domain, remainder taken from reference TRBV2 and TRBJ2-5, is EPEVTQTPSHQVTQMGQEVILRCVPISNHLYFYWYRQILGQKVEFLVSFYNNEISEKSEIFDDQFSVERPDGSNFTLKIRSTKLEDSAMYFCASSEGGEGFETQYFGPGTRLLVL.